The clone carrying this T cell receptor beta chain was counted ten times or more. This sample stems from a study of T cells of healthy individuals. A single record per CDR3 protein comes from TCRdb applying MiXCR to the 5' RACE reads. The sample lists 53,000 or so distinct CDR3 sequences; about 15% were seen once. There are 14 residues in the CDR3. The ends were cut back, 4 bases at V and 4 bases at J, with 14 bases in the middle. Germline-derived CDR1 and CDR2 are SGHNT and YYREEE (reference sequence). This TCR came from a human donor in good health. This sequence joins TRBV5-4 and TRBJ2-5; TRBD1 is a possible D gene (6 bases). The CDR3, as DNA: TGTGCCAGCAGCCCACCAGGGGTTGGAGAGACCCAGTACTTC. This codes for CASSPPGVGETQYF.